This T cell receptor (beta chain) is drawn from a study of CD8 T cells in ankylosing spondylitis. TCRdb called the 5' RACE reads again in MiXCR, with one record for every CDR3 protein. The profile shows fewer than 200,000 distinct CDR3 sequences, approximately 9% of them singletons. Findings of the study overall: Matched synovial fluid from ankylosing spondylitis patients was reported to be enriched for disease-linked clones.

On this clonotype itself: Its antigen is not identified.

This receptor was identified in a female donor with ankylosing spondylitis or in good health (not recorded which). Sequenced input: blood, either unsorted or a sorted T cell fraction (not recorded which).

The DNA for the CDR3 is TGTGCCAGCAGAGTCGCAGGTTCCCGTTACAATGAGCAGTTCTTC. Protein sequence: CASRVAGSRYNEQFF. This chain connects TRBV6-2 or TRBV6-3 to TRBJ2-1; D remains unclear. CDR1 and CDR2 from the germline V gene are MNHEY and SVGEGT. The CDR3 extends over 15 amino acids. V was shortened by 6 bases and J by 4 bases, with 16 bases between the two germline ends.